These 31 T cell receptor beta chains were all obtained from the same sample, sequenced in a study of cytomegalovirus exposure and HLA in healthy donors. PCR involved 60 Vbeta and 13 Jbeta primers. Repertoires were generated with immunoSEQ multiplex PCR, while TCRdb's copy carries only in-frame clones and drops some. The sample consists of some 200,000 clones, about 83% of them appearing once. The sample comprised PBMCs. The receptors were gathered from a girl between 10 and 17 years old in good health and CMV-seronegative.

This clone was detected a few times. The CDR3 DNA reads as TGTGCCAGCAGCCCCCTGAGTGTGGGAGAAGGGGGAACTGAAGCTTTCTTT. Translation gives CASSPLSVGEGGTEAFF. V gene TRBV5-4 combines with J gene TRBJ1-1; D may be TRBD1 (6 bases). This CDR3 spans 17 amino acids. CDR1 and CDR2 from the germline V gene are SGHNT and YYREEE (reference sequence). V was trimmed by 4 bases and J by 5 bases, leaving 24 bases between them.

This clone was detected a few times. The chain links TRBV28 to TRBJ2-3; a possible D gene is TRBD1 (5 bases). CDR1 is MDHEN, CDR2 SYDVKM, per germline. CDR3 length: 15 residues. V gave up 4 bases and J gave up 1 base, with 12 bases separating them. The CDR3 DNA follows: TGTGCCAGCAGTTGGGGCCTCTCCGGCACAGATACGCAGTATTTT. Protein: CASSWGLSGTDTQYF.

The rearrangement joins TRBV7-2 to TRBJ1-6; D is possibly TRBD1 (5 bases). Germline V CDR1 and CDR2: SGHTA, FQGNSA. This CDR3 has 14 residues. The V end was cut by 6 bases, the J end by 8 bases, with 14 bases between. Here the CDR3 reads CASRPDSTYSPLHF. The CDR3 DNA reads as TGTGCCAGCAGACCAGACAGCACTTATTCACCCCTCCACTTT.

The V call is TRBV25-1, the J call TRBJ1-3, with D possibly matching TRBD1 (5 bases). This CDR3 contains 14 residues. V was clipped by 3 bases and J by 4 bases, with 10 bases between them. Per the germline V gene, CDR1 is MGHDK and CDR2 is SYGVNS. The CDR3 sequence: CASSDRGRGNTIYF. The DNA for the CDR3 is TGTGCCAGCAGTGATCGGGGGAGGGGAAACACCATATATTTT.

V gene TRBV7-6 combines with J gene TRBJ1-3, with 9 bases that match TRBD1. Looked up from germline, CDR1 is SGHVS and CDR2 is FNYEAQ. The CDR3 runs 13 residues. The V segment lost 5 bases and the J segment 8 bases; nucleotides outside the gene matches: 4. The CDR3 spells CASSADRGDTIYF. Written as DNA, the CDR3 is TGTGCCAGCAGCGCGGACAGGGGTGACACCATATATTTT.

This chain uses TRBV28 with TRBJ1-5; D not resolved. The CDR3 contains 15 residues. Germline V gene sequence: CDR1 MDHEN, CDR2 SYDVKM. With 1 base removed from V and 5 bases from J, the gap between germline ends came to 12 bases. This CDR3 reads CASSLLPNRDQPQHF. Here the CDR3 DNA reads TGTGCCAGCAGTTTATTACCGAACCGCGATCAGCCCCAGCATTTT.

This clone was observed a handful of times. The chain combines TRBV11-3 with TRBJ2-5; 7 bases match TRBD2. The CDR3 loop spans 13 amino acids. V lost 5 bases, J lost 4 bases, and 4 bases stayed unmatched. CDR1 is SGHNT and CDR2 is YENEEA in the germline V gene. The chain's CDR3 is CASSLWGGETQYF. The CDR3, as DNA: TGTGCCAGCAGCCTTTGGGGGGGAGAGACCCAGTACTTC.

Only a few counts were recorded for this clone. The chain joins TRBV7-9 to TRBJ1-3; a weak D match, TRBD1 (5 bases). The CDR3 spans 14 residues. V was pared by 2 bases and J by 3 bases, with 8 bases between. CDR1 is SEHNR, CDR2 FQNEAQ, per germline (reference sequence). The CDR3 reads CASSLSGNGNTIYF. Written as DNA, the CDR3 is TGTGCCAGCAGCTTATCAGGGAATGGAAACACCATATATTTT.

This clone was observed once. The CDR3 loop reads CASTGQGVVNEQFF. The CDR3 DNA reads TGTGCCAGCACTGGACAGGGGGTAGTCAATGAGCAGTTCTTC. The chain uses TRBV28 and TRBJ2-1; TRBD1 matches at 10 bases. There are 14 residues in the CDR3. Per the germline V gene, CDR1 is MDHEN and CDR2 is SYDVKM. J gave up 6 bases and V 7 bases, and 6 bases lay outside the gene matches.

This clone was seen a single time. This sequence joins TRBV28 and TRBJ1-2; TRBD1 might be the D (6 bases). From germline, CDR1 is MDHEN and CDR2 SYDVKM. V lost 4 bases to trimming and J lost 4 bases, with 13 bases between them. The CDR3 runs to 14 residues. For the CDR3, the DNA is TGTGCCAGCAGTTCGAATGGACAGTCCTATGGCTACACCTTC. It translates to CASSSNGQSYGYTF.

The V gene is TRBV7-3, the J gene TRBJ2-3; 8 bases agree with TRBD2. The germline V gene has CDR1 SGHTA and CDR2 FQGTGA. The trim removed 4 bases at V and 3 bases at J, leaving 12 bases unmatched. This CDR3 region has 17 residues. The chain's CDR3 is CASSSLPRGGRTDTQYF. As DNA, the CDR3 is TGTGCCAGCAGCTCCCTTCCGCGCGGGGGGAGGACAGATACGCAGTATTTT.

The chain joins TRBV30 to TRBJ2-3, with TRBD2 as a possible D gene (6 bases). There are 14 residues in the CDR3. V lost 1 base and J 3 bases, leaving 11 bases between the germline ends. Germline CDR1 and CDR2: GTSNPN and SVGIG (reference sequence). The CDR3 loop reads CAWSGALATDTQYF. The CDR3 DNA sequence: TGTGCCTGGAGTGGGGCCCTAGCGACAGATACGCAGTATTTT.

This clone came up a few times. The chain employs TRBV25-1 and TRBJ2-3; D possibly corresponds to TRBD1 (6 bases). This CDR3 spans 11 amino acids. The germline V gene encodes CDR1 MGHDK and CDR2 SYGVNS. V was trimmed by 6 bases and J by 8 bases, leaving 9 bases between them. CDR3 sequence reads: CASRIGGTQYF. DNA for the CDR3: TGTGCCAGCAGGATAGGGGGTACGCAGTATTTT.

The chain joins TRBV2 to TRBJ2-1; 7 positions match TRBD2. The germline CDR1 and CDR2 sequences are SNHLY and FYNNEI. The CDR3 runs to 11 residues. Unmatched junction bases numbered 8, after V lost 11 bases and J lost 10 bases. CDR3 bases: TGTGCCGGGCGCCGGGAGGAAGAGCAGTTCTTC. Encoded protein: CAGRREEEQFF.

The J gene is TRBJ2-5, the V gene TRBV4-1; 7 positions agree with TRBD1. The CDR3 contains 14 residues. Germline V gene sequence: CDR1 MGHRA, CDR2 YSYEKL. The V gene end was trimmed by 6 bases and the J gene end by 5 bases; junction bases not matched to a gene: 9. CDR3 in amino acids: CASSQGVLWETQYF. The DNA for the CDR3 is TGCGCCAGCAGTCAGGGGGTCTTGTGGGAGACCCAGTACTTC.

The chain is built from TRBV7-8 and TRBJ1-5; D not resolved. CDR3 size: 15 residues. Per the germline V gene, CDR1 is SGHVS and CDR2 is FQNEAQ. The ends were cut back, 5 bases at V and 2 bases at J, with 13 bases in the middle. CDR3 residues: CASSVSPGGNQPQHF. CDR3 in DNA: TGTGCCAGCAGCGTTTCCCCGGGAGGCAATCAGCCCCAGCATTTT.

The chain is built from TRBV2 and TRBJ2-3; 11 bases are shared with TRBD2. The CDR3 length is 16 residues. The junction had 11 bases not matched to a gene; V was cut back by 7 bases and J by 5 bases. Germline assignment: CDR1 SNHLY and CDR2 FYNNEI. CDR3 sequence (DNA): TGTGCCAGCACCTGGCTGGTAGCGGGAGGGCAAGATACGCAGTATTTT. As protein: CASTWLVAGGQDTQYF.

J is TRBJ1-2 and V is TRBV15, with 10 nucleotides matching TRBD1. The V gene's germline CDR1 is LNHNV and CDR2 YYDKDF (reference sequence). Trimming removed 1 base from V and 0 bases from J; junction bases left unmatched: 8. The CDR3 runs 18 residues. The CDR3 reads CATSRGDRGRGANYGYTF. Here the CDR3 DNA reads TGTGCCACCAGCAGAGGAGACAGGGGGCGAGGAGCTAACTATGGCTACACCTTC. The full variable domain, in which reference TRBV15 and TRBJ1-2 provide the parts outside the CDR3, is DAMVIQNPRYQVTQFGKPVTLSCSQTLNHNVMYWYQQKSSQAPKLLFHYYDKDFNNEADTPDNFQSRRPNTSFCFLDIRSPGLGDTAMYLCATSRGDRGRGANYGYTFGSGTRLTVV.

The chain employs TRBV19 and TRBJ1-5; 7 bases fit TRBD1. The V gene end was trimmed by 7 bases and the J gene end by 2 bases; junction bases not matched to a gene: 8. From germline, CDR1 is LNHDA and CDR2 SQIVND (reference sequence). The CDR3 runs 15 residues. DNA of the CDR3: TGTGCCAGTACGGCGACAGGGTCGGGCAATCAGCCCCAGCATTTT. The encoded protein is CASTATGSGNQPQHF.

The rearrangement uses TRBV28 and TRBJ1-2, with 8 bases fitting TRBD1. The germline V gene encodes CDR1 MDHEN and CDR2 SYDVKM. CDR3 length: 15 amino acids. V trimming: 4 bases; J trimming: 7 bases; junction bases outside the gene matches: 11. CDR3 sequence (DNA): TGTGCCAGCAGTTCCCATACAACAGGGGGAGGTGGCTACACCTTC. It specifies CASSSHTTGGGGYTF.

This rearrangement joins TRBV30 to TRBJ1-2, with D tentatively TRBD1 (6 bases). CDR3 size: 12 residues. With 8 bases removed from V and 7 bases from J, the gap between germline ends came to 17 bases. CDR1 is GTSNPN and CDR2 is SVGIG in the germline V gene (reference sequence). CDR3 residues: CAGQNPDSGYTF. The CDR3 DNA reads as TGTGCCGGCCAAAACCCGGACAGTGGCTACACCTTC.

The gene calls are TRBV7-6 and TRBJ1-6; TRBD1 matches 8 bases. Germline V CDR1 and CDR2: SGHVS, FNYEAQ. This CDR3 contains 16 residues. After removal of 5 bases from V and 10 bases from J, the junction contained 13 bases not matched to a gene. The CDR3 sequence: CASSTLGQGDRSPLHF. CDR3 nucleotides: TGTGCCAGCAGCACACTAGGACAGGGAGACAGGTCACCCCTCCACTTT.

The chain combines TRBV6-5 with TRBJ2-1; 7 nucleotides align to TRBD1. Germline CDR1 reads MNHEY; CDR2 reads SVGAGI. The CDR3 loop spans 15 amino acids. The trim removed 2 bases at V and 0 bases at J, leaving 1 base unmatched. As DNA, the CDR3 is TGTGCCAGCAGTTACAGGGACAGCTCCTACAATGAGCAGTTCTTC. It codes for CASSYRDSSYNEQFF.

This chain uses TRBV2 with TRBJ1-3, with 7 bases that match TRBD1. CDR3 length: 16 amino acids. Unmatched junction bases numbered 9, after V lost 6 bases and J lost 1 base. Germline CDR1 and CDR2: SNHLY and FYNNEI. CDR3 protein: CASRLRQGPSGNTIYF. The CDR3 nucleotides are TGTGCCAGCAGGCTTAGACAGGGACCGTCTGGAAACACCATATATTTT.

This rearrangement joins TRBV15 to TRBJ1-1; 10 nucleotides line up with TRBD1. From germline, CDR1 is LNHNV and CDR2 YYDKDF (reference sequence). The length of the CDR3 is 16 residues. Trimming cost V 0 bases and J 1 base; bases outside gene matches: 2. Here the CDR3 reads CATSRDRDRGNTEAFF. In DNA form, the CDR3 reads TGTGCCACCAGCAGAGATAGGGACAGGGGGAACACTGAAGCTTTCTTT.

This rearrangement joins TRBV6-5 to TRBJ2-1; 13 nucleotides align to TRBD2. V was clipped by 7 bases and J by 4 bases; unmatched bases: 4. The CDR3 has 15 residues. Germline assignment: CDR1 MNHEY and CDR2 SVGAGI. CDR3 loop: CASKTSGGYYNEQFF. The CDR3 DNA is TGTGCCAGCAAGACTAGCGGGGGGTATTACAATGAGCAGTTCTTC.

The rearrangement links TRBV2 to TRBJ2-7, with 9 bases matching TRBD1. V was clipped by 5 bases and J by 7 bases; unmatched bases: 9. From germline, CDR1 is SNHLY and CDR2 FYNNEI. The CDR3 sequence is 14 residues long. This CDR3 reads CASSTGQGHREQYF. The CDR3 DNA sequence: TGTGCCAGCAGTACGGGACAGGGCCATCGTGAGCAGTACTTC.

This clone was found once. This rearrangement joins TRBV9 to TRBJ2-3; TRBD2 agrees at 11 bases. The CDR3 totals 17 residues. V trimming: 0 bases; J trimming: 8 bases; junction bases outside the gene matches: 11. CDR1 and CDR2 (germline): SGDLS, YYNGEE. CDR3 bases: TGTGCCAGCAGCGTAGAATACCCTAGCGGGAGGTCGGGTACGCAGTATTTT. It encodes CASSVEYPSGRSGTQYF.

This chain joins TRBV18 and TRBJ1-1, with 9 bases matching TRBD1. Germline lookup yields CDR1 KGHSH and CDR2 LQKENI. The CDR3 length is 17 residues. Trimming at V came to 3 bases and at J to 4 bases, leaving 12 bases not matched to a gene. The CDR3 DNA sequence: TGTGCCAGCTCACCTCGGACCGGGGACAGGGTGGGCACTGAAGCTTTCTTT. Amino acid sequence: CASSPRTGDRVGTEAFF.

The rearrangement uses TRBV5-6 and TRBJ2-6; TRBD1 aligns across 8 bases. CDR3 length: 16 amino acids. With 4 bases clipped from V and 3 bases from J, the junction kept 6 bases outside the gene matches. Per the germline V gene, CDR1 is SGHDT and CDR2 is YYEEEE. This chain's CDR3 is CASSAGTGGGANVLTF. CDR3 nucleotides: TGTGCCAGCAGCGCCGGGACAGGAGGTGGGGCCAACGTCCTGACTTTC.

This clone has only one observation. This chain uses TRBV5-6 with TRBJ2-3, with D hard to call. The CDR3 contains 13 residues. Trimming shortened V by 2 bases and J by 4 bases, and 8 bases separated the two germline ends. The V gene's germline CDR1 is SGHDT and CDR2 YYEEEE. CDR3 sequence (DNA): TGTGCCAGCAGCTTTGGAGCGCCAGATACGCAGTATTTT. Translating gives CASSFGAPDTQYF.